This T cell receptor beta chain derives from a study of T cells in Graves' hyperthyroidism and ophthalmopathy (dated by TCRdb to about 2019). Describing the broader study: Peripheral blood samples were taken at initial diagnosis, before any treatment was given. TCR V-J signatures able to tell the groups apart were searched for in a discovery cohort of 90 to 100 patients, of whom fewer than 45 had Graves' ophthalmopathy and roughly 58 had stable Graves' hyperthyroidism. The 95 to 100 discovery patients were randomly divided into training and test sets at a 7:3 ratio. Prospective prediction of ophthalmopathy was tested in an independent validation cohort consisting of some 20 hyperthyroidism patients and approximately 16 patients who later progressed to ophthalmopathy. After sampling, hyperthyroidism patients received methimazole starting at 30 mg daily, and ophthalmopathy patients received high-dose intravenous methylprednisolone. The paper reports TCR Vbeta CDR3 sequencing of about 140 peripheral blood samples: 40 to 45 ophthalmopathy, 70 to 85 hyperthyroidism and around 17 progressor patients. Thyroid tissue and blood T-cell repertoires from six Graves' hyperthyroidism patients were also compared in the study.

This clonotype showed up many times. Its specific antigen is unknown. No clone much larger than this one lies a single base away; base qualities are absent. The TCR beta CDR3 regions were amplified from the RNA transcripts. For the first round of RT-PCR on the TCR CDR3, the HTBI primer set was used together with the Qiagen OneStep RT-PCR kit. Libraries were constructed in a second round of multiplex PCR, after which size selection and purification were carried out. The libraries were sequenced on an Illumina HiSeq2000 using paired-end 100 bp reads. In the authors' own workflow: SOAPnuke was used to process the raw data, removing reads that contained adapters or uncalled bases, had a mean Phred below 15, or lacked an exact match to the constant primer or identifier. COPE v1.2.5 was used to merge high-quality paired reads, and clonotypes were defined as unique nucleotide sequences. MiTCR v1.1 was used to align clonotypes to the IMGT TRBV, TRBD and TRBJ reference segments. Only V-J combinations with frequency above 0.0001, covering 99% to 99.2% of repertoires, were analysed. A TCS score was defined as the ratio of F50 (clonal expansion) to E x V (chaos), with BLOSUM62-based TCRdist applied between CDR3 peptides within each V-J. Welch's t-statistics and random forest reduced fewer than 550 V-J features to around 14, which were used in a naive Bayes classifier (R e1071). TCRdb applied fastp at Q25 and MiXCR to the public reads, then kept only in-frame beta chains. Every CDR3 protein is listed once, alongside the most common genes and DNA of its rows. It is TCRdb's table, rather than the study itself, that gives the V and J calls and clone size. The sample table holds around 600,000 distinct CDR3 sequences, of which roughly 15% were seen once. The ten largest clonotypes hold roughly an eighth of the sample.

What the authors observed across the whole study: Blood samples also contained most of the expanded thyroid clonotypes (frequency above 0.001), which suggests that blood repertoires may reflect thyroid immune responses. A 13 V-J signature model separated ophthalmopathy from stable hyperthyroidism, with about 90% sensitivity and roughly 81% specificity in cross-validation and 80%/75% in testing. In validation, the model predicted progression to ophthalmopathy with around 71% sensitivity and less than 75% specificity, a median of about six months before onset. No statistical method was used to set the sample size in advance, and investigators knew the group allocation.

Ophthalmopathy patients had moderately to severely active disease, with a Clinical Activity Score of 3 or more, a NOSPECS grade of 4 or more, and a disease duration of less than 3 months. Exclusion was applied to patients with uncontrolled infections, other autoimmune diseases, pregnancy or lactation. Diagnoses were established on the basis of clinical symptoms, serum thyroxine and TRAb, thyroid ultrasound, and orbital computed tomography. Ficoll-Paque density gradient centrifugation was used to isolate PBMCs from 10 ml of fresh peripheral blood. Total RNA was extracted with Trizol reagent, and quality was checked on an Agilent 2100 Bioanalyzer. The sample comprised blood. This receptor was taken from a woman aged 50 to 60 with Graves' ophthalmopathy.

The sequenced DNA: TGTGCCAGCAGTTACGGGGCAGGGGCCGCGGAAGCTTTCTTT. Its amino acids are CASSYGAGAAEAFF. This receptor chain uses TRBV6-5 and TRBJ1-1, and perhaps TRBD1 as D gene, on 6 matching bases. CDR1 and CDR2 are drawn from the germline V gene: MNHEY, SVGAGI. A distance of 15 bases separates the germline ends of V and J, which lose 2 bases and 8 bases respectively. From cysteine to phenylalanine, the CDR3 is 14 amino acids long. Only the CDR3 DNA stays, 42 bases, in frame from base 1.